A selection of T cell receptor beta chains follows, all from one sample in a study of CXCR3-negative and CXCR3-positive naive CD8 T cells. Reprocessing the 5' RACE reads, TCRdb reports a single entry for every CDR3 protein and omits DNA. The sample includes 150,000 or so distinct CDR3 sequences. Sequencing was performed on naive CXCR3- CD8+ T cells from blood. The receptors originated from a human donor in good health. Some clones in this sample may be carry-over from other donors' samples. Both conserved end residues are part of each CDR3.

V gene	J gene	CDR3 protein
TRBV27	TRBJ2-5	CASSMLGETQYF
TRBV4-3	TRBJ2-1	CASSQDASGGTYNEQFF
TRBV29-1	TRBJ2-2	CSVDQGAGELFF
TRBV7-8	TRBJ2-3	CASSLAATGGTSDTQYF
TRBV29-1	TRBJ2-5	CSVAGTSGGVPQETQYF
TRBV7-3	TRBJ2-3	CASSLTGSSTDTQYF
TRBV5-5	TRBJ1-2	CARSPDNPYGYTF
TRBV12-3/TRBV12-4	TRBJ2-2	CASSRLAGGPGELFF
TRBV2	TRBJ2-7	CTSRDRGFYEQYF
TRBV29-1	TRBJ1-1	CSVEESPGGFEAFF
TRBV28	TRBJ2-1	CASIHPPISGLLAGAYNEQFF